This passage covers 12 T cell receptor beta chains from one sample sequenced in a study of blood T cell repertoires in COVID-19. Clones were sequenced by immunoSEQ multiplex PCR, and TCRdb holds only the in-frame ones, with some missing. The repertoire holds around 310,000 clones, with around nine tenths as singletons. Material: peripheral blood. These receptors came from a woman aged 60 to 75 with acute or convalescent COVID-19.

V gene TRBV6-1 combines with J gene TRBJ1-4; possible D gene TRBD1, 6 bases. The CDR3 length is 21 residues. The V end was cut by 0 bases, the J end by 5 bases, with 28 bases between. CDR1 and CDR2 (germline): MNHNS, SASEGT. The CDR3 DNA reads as TGTGCCAGCAGTGAAGCGTGGTGGAGGAGCGCGGGGGCTAGGGTAAATGAAAAACTGTTTTTT. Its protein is CASSEAWWRSAGARVNEKLFF.

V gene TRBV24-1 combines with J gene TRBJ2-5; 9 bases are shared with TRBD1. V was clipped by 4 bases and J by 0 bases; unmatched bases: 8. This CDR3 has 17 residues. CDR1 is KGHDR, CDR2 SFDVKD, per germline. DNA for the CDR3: TGTGCCACCAGTGAGGGGACAGGGTGGGGGTACCAAGAGACCCAGTACTTC. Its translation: CATSEGTGWGYQETQYF.

The CDR3 loop reads CASSLVLTNEKLFF. CDR3 coding DNA: TGTGCCAGCAGCTTAGTCCTAACTAATGAAAAACTGTTTTTT. The chain uses TRBV7-2 and TRBJ1-4; D gene unclear. This CDR3 has 14 amino acids. CDR1 and CDR2 from the germline V gene are SGHTA and FQGNSA. Trimming took off 1 base at V and 1 base at J, with 4 bases between the two ends.

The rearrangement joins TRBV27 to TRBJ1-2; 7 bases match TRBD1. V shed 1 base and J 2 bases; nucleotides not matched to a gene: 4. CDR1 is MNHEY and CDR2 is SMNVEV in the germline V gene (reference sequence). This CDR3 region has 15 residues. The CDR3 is CASSLFTGQNYGYTF. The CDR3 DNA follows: TGTGCCAGCAGTTTATTTACGGGACAGAACTATGGCTACACCTTC.

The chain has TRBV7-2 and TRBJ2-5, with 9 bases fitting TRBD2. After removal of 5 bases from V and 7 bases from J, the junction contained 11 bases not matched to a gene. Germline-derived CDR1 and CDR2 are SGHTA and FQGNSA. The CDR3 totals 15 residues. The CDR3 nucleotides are TGTGCCAGCAGCCCGTTAGCGGGGGCAAGGGGGACCCAGTACTTC. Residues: CASSPLAGARGTQYF.

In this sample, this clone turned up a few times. The CDR3 DNA reads TGTGCCAGCAGCTTGAGCAGGGCGGATGAAAAACTGTTTTTT. Protein product: CASSLSRADEKLFF. This chain connects TRBV7-9 to TRBJ1-4; possible D gene TRBD1, 5 bases. Germline CDR1 is SEHNR and CDR2 is FQNEAQ (reference sequence). CDR3 length equals 14 residues. Deletions cut 3 bases from V and 6 bases from J, with 11 bases between.

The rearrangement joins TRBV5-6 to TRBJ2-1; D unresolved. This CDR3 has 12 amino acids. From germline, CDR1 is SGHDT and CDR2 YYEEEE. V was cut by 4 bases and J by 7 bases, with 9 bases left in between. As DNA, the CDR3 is TGTGCCAGCAGCCCTGAGAGGAATGAGCAGTTCTTC. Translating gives CASSPERNEQFF.

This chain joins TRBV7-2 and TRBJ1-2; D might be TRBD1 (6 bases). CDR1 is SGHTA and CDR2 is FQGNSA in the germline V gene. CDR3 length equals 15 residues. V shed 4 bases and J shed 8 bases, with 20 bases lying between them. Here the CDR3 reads CASSSQAVGQGGYTF. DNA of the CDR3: TGTGCCAGCAGCTCCCAGGCGGTCGGTCAGGGGGGCTACACCTTC.

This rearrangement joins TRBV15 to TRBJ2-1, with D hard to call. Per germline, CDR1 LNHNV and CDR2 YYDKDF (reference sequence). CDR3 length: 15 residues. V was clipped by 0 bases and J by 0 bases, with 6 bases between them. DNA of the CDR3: TGTGCCACCAGCAGAGAATCTAGCTCCTACAATGAGCAGTTCTTC. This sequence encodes CATSRESSSYNEQFF.

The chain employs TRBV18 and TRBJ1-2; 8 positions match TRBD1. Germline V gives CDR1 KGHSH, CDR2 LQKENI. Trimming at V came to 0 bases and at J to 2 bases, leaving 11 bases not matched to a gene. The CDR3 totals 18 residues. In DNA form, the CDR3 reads TGTGCCAGCTCACCACCGTGGAGTGGACAGGGTGGGAACTATGGCTACACCTTC. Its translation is CASSPPWSGQGGNYGYTF.

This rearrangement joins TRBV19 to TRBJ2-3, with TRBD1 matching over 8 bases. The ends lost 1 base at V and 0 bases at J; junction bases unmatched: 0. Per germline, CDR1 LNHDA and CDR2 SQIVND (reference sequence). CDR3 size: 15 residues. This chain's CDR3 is CASSIGDRSTDTQYF. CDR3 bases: TGTGCCAGTAGTATAGGGGACAGGAGCACAGATACGCAGTATTTT. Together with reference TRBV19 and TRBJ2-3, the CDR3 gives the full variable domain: DGGITQSPKYLFRKEGQNVTLSCEQNLNHDAMYWYRQDPGQGLRLIYYSQIVNDFQKGDIAEGYSVSREKKESFPLTVTSAQKNPTAFYLCASSIGDRSTDTQYFGPGTRLTVL.

CDR3 nucleotides: TGTGCCAGCAGCTTAGTAGTGAGAGGCCCCTACGAGCAGTACTTC. Its translation is CASSLVVRGPYEQYF. The V gene is TRBV7-2, the J gene TRBJ2-7, with D hard to call. The CDR3 runs 15 residues. Germline assignment: CDR1 SGHTA and CDR2 FQGNSA. Trimming left V 1 base short and J 2 bases short, with 12 bases between. Complete variable domain (other parts from reference TRBV7-2 and TRBJ2-7): GAGVSQSPSNKVTEKGKDVELRCDPISGHTALYWYRQSLGQGLEFLIYFQGNSAPDKSGLPSDRFSAERTGGSVSTLTIQRTQQEDSAVYLCASSLVVRGPYEQYFGPGTRLTVT.